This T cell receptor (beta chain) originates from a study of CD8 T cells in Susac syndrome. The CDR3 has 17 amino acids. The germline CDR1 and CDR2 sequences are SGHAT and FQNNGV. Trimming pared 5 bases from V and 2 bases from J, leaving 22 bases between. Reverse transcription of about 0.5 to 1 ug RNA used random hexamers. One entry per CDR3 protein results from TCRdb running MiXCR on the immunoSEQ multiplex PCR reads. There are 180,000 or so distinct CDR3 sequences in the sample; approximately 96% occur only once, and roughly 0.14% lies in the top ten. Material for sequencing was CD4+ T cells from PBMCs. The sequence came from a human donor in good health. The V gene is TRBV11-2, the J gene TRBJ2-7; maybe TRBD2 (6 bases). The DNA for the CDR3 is TGTGCCAGCAGCACATACCACAAGGGACTCCGGCCCTACGAGCAGTACTTC. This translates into CASSTYHKGLRPYEQYF. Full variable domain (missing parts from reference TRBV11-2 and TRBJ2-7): EAGVAQSPRYKIIEKRQSVAFWCNPISGHATLYWYQQILGQGPKLLIQFQNNGVVDDSQLPKDRFSAERLKGVDSTLKIQPAKLEDSAVYLCASSTYHKGLRPYEQYFGPGTRLTVT.